Sequencing of this TCR beta chain was carried out in a study of long-term antiretroviral therapy in people with HIV. V dropped 0 bases and J dropped 0 bases, with 6 bases sitting between them. Germline loops: CDR1 PRHDT, CDR2 FYEKMQ (reference sequence). CDR3 size: 15 residues. Version v3.0 of the immunoSEQ assay was performed at survey level. Here immunoSEQ multiplex PCR was the method, and the copy in TCRdb shows in-frame clones only, minus some. Of 37,000 or so clones listed, 75% to 85% are singletons. This clone was detected only once. The receptor was isolated from a man aged 25 to 45 with HIV. The V gene is TRBV13, the J gene TRBJ2-1; no definite D call. Sequencing was performed on unsorted PBMCs, taken 3.4 years after starting antiretroviral therapy. The CDR3 protein is CASSLGESSYNEQFF. Written as DNA, the CDR3 is TGTGCCAGCAGCTTAGGTGAGAGCTCCTACAATGAGCAGTTCTTC.